The 10 T cell receptor gamma chains listed next were all sequenced from one sample in a study of γδ T cells in repeated Plasmodium falciparum infection. Gammadelta T cells were flow-sorted from PBMC into Vgamma9/Vdelta2+ and Vdelta2-negative populations for bulk analysis. TCRdb used CATT to re-call clones from the multiplex PCR reads. The sample has roughly 32,000 gamma-chain clones; almost 1.5% are singletons. Specimen: gamma-delta T cells from blood. These TCRs come from a pool of human donors (malaria-infected and uninfected, not separated).

This clone was counted only a few times. TCRdb's listed protein matches a much larger clone and diverges from this DNA's translation at residue 6, likely through a read error; the protein shown comes from the DNA. This sequence joins TRGV4 and TRGJ1 or TRGJ2. TCRdb carries no J gene annotation; the J gene was assigned here by matching the DNA with germline. Per the germline V gene, CDR1 is EGSTGY and CDR2 is YDSYTSSV. This CDR3 has 14 amino acids. V trimming: 2 bases; J trimming: 4 bases; junction bases outside the gene matches: 8. Here the CDR3 DNA reads TGTGCCACCTGGGATGAGCCTGGATATTATAAGAAACTCTTT. Translated: CATWDEPGYYKKLF.

Remarks on this clone: TCRdb's protein for this DNA is that of a much larger clone and differs from the translation at residue 9, likely a read error; the protein shown is the DNA translation. This sequence joins TRGV2 and TRGJP2. TCRdb records no J gene; here it was assigned by comparing the DNA to germline. The CDR3 length is 17 residues. Trimming took 3 bases from V and 1 from J; bases not matched to a gene: 11. Germline lookup yields CDR1 EGSNGY and CDR2 YDSYNSKV. The CDR3 DNA is TGTGCCACCTGGGACCTACAGACGTGTAGTAGTGATTGGATCAAGACGTTT. Translated, it gives CATWDLQTCSSDWIKTF.

The table lists this clone with a few counts. A read error is the likely source, as a far larger clone sits one nucleotide away. This specimen includes other DNA sequences encoding the same CDR3. This rearrangement joins TRGV9 to TRGJ1 or TRGJ2. TCRdb is silent on the J gene; assignment here came from matching the DNA to germline. Looked up from germline, CDR1 is GITISATS and CDR2 is ISYDGTV (reference sequence). J gave up 9 bases and V 0 bases, and 8 bases lay outside the gene matches. CDR3 size: 13 residues. The CDR3 spells CALWEVYPIKKLF. The CDR3, as DNA: TGTGCCTTGTGGGAGGTGTATCCGATTAAGAAACTCTTT.

With respect to this clone: The protein held in TCRdb is that of a much larger clone and does not match this DNA's translation at residue 3, likely because of a read error; the protein shown is translated from the DNA. V usage is TRGV3 and J usage is TRGJ1 or TRGJ2. CDR3 length: 11 amino acids. CDR1 and CDR2 (germline): VTNTFY, YDVSTARD (reference sequence). CDR3 in DNA: TGTGCCGCCTGGGACAGTTTTAAGAAACTCTTT. This gives the protein CAAWDSFKKLF.

This clone has at least ten counts. V and J are TRGV8 and TRGJP2. Germline-derived CDR1 and CDR2 are VENAVY and YDSYNSRV. This CDR3 region has 15 residues. With V trimmed by 9 bases and J by 2 bases, 12 bases remained unmatched. This CDR3 reads CATQTLGSSDWIKTF. Here the CDR3 DNA reads TGTGCCACCCAAACACTGGGGAGTAGTGATTGGATCAAGACGTTT.

Many counts were recorded for this clone. A far larger clone differs by one base, so this is likely a read error. V gene TRGV3 combines with J gene TRGJ1 or TRGJ2. CDR3 length: 13 residues. In germline, CDR1 is VTNTFY, CDR2 YDVSTARD (reference sequence). CDR3 protein: CAPWDRPMIRKLF. Here the CDR3 DNA reads TGTGCCCCCTGGGACAGGCCGATGATAAGAAAACTCTTT.

This clone appeared many times. The chain is built from TRGV2 and TRGJ1 or TRGJ2. The CDR3 consists of 14 residues. With V trimmed by 0 bases and J by 7 bases, 9 bases remained unmatched. CDR1 and CDR2 (germline): EGSNGY, YDSYNSKV. The CDR3 DNA reads as TGTGCCACCTGGGACGGGCCATTCGAGTATAAGAAACTCTTT. It codes for CATWDGPFEYKKLF.

This clone came up many times. The V gene is TRGV5, the J gene TRGJ1 or TRGJ2. CDR1 and CDR2 (germline): VINAFY, YDVSNSKD. This CDR3 contains 10 residues. V shed 3 bases and J 11 bases; nucleotides not matched to a gene: 4. The CDR3 DNA reads TGTGCCACCTGGGACCGTGAGAAACTCTTT. Its translation is CATWDREKLF.

Many counts were recorded for this clone. TCRdb's protein, taken from a much larger clone, differs from this DNA's translation at residue 6, likely owing to a read error; the protein displayed comes from the DNA. The sample holds other DNA sequences that translate to the same CDR3. The chain couples TRGV9 to TRGJP. The J gene comes from matching the DNA to germline here; TCRdb lacks it. In germline, CDR1 is GITISATS, CDR2 ISYDGTV (reference sequence). Losses at the gene ends were 2 bases for V and 9 bases for J; bases not matched to a gene: 4. The CDR3 spans 15 residues. CDR3 sequence (DNA): TGTGCCTTGTGGGAGGCGTTGTTGGGCAAAAAAATCAAGGTATTT. Translating it yields CALWEALLGKKIKVF.

This clone showed up many times. TCRdb shows a much larger clone's protein in place of this DNA's translation, and the two differ at residue 4, likely through a read error; the protein shown is translated from the DNA. CDR3 nucleotide sequence: TGTGCCTTGCGGGAGGTGCGGCAAGAGTTGGGCAAAAAAATCAAGGTATTT. It codes for CALREVRQELGKKIKVF. The rearrangement joins TRGV9 to TRGJP. Here the J gene was assigned by germline matching of the DNA, as TCRdb has none. CDR3 size: 17 residues. Germline CDR1 is GITISATS and CDR2 is ISYDGTV (reference sequence).